Listed below are T cell receptor beta chains from one sample, sequenced in a study of early T cells in non-severe SARS-CoV-2 infection. From the 5' RACE reads, TCRdb called clonotypes with MiXCR, one entry per CDR3 protein. Of about 80,000 distinct CDR3 sequences in the sample, approximately 12% were seen once. The material was whole blood, obtained at baseline. The source of these receptors is an adult who was a healthcare worker with PCR-confirmed SARS-CoV-2 infection or an uninfected control (not recorded which). The donor label of this sample is uncertain. The CDR3 runs from the conserved cysteine through the conserved F or W. Fields, in order: J gene, D gene, clone size, V gene, CDR3 DNA, CDR3 protein. A D gene is named only where the DNA matches it firmly. Only some rows state a clone size, as once, few, many or a class for expanded clones.

TRBJ2-7,.,few,TRBV5-6,TGTGCCAGCAGCGGAGATGTTCCCTACGAGCAGTACTTC,CASSGDVPYEQYF
TRBJ2-1,.,few,TRBV5-6,TGTGCCAGCAGCTTGGGGATGCCTGAGCAGTTCTTC,CASSLGMPEQFF
TRBJ2-7,.,.,TRBV10-1,TGCGCCAGCAGTGGAGGGGTAATTGACGAGCAGTACTTC,CASSGGVIDEQYF
TRBJ2-7,.,few,TRBV6-2/TRBV6-3,TGTGCCAGCAGTTACCCCTCGGGGGAATACGAGCAGTACTTC,CASSYPSGEYEQYF
TRBJ2-3,.,few,TRBV7-2,TGTGCCAGCAGCTTATTCGGGGCTGAAGATACGCAGTATTTT,CASSLFGAEDTQYF
TRBJ2-5,.,many,TRBV7-3,TGTGCCAGCAGCTTAACGGGGTTAGGAGAGACCCAGTACTTC,CASSLTGLGETQYF
TRBJ2-1,.,few,TRBV7-6,TGTGCCAGCAGCTTGGACATTACCGGGACCGCGTTCTTC,CASSLDITGTAFF
TRBJ2-3,.,few,TRBV12-5,TGTGCTAGTGGTTTGGGTGGGGACCCGGACACGCAGTATTTT,CASGLGGDPDTQYF
TRBJ1-5,.,.,TRBV29-1,TGCAGCGTTGTACAGGGTTTTGACAATCAGCCCCAGCATTTT,CSVVQGFDNQPQHF
TRBJ2-1,TRBD2,few,TRBV18,TGTGCCAGCTCGACTGCTCCGGGACTAGCGGCCAATGAGCAGTTCTTC,CASSTAPGLAANEQFF
TRBJ2-1,TRBD2,few,TRBV20-1,TGCAGTGCTACGATCCCCCTAGCGGGGAGAAATGAGCAGTTCTTC,CSATIPLAGRNEQFF
TRBJ2-1,TRBD2,.,TRBV20-1,TGCAGTGCTCCGGGACTAGCGGGACTCAATGAGCAGTTCTTC,CSAPGLAGLNEQFF
TRBJ1-2,.,few,TRBV10-2,TGCGCCAGCAGTGATGCCCGGGCGGGGGGCTACACCTTC,CASSDARAGGYTF
TRBJ2-1,TRBD2,many,TRBV2,TGTGCCAGCAGTCTACTAGCGGGAGGGCCGGGTGAGCAGTTCTTC,CASSLLAGGPGEQFF
TRBJ2-3,TRBD2,many,TRBV6-1,TGTGCCAGCACATCCCGGGGACTAGCGGGACCCACAGATACGCAGTATTTT,CASTSRGLAGPTDTQYF
TRBJ2-7,.,.,TRBV7-9,TGTGCCAGCAGCCAAGGGGACGAGCAGTACTTC,CASSQGDEQYF
TRBJ2-3,.,few,TRBV25-1,TGTGCCAGCAGTTTGTGGGGGAGAGATCCGTCTGATACGCAGTATTTT,CASSLWGRDPSDTQYF
TRBJ2-3,TRBD1,few,TRBV6-2/TRBV6-3,TGTGCCAGCAGCCGCCCGACAGGGCACTCCACAGATACGCAGTATTTT,CASSRPTGHSTDTQYF
TRBJ2-5,.,.,TRBV6-6,TGTGCCAGCAGTTACTCGGGGGCCCAAGAGACCCAGTACTTC,CASSYSGAQETQYF
TRBJ2-7,TRBD2,.,TRBV11-2,TGTGCCAGCAGCTTGTCGACTAGCGATTGGTACGAGCAGTACTTC,CASSLSTSDWYEQYF
TRBJ1-6,TRBD1,.,TRBV6-2/TRBV6-3,TGTGCCAGCACCTACCCCGGGACAGGGGTTTCACCCCTCCACTTT,CASTYPGTGVSPLHF
TRBJ2-1,.,few,TRBV7-2,TGTGCCAGCAGCTTAGGAGGGTACCACAATGAGCAGTTCTTC,CASSLGGYHNEQFF
TRBJ1-6,.,.,TRBV27,TGTGCCAGCAGTTTTAGTCTACGGGCGTCACCCCTCCACTTT,CASSFSLRASPLHF
TRBJ2-3,.,.,TRBV12-2,TGTGCAAGTCGCTTCGGTAGCGGGGGGCCAGATACGCAGTATTTT,CASRFGSGGPDTQYF
TRBJ2-7,.,.,TRBV20-1,TGCAGTGCTAGAGATTTTACTGGGAGGTCTGGCCACGAGCAGTACTTC,CSARDFTGRSGHEQYF
TRBJ2-7,TRBD2,many,TRBV7-3,TGTGCCAGCAGCCCAAGCGGGGCTATTGGCGTGGTAGACAACGAGCAGTACTTC,CASSPSGAIGVVDNEQYF
TRBJ2-7,TRBD2,few,TRBV28,TGTGCCAGCAGTTTAAGGACTAGCGGGGCCCACTACGAGCAGTACTTC,CASSLRTSGAHYEQYF
TRBJ2-1,.,medium-sized,TRBV19,TGTGCCAGTAGTATTGAAGGGGGAGGCAATGAGCAGTTCTTC,CASSIEGGGNEQFF
TRBJ1-1,.,many,TRBV18,TGTGCCAGCTCACCGCCAGGGAACACTGAAGCTTTCTTT,CASSPPGNTEAFF
TRBJ1-1,.,few,TRBV11-2,TGTGCCAGCAGGCTCCCGGGACGGTTGAACACTGAAGCTTTCTTT,CASRLPGRLNTEAFF
TRBJ1-2,.,once,TRBV12-3/TRBV12-4,TGTGCCAGCAGATCGGGACATTCTGGTCCTGGCTACACCTTC,CASRSGHSGPGYTF
TRBJ2-3,TRBD1,.,TRBV4-1,TGCGCCAGCAGCCAAGATCCGAAAAGGGACAGGGGGCGCGCAGATACGCAGTATTTT,CASSQDPKRDRGRADTQYF
TRBJ2-7,.,.,TRBV7-6,TGTGCCAGCAGCCCATCCGGGGACCCCTACGAGCAGTACTTC,CASSPSGDPYEQYF
TRBJ2-3,TRBD2,many,TRBV4-1,TGCGCCAGCAGCCAAGATTGGGCTAGCGGGAGCCGCACAGATACGCAGTATTTT,CASSQDWASGSRTDTQYF
TRBJ2-3,.,few,TRBV12-3/TRBV12-4,TGTGCCAGCAGTTTTTCCTCGCGGGTTTTGACTAGCACAGATACGCAGTATTTT,CASSFSSRVLTSTDTQYF
TRBJ2-7,.,.,TRBV12-3/TRBV12-4,TGTGCCAGCAGGGGTAGGGGGAGGGGCGAGCAGTACTTC,CASRGRGRGEQYF
TRBJ1-1,.,.,TRBV20-1,TGCAGTGCTAGAGATTCACAGGCGAACACTGAAGCTTTCTTT,CSARDSQANTEAFF
TRBJ2-4,.,.,TRBV12-3/TRBV12-4,TGTGCCAGCAGTAGGGGCGGAGGACAGGCCAAAAACATTCAGTACTTC,CASSRGGGQAKNIQYF
TRBJ1-2,TRBD1,many,TRBV9,TGTGCCAGCAGCCAGACAGGGGGCGGATATGGCTACACCTTC,CASSQTGGGYGYTF
TRBJ2-7,.,.,TRBV29-1,TGCAGCGTGGTCGGGCAGGCCGAAGAGCAGTACTTC,CSVVGQAEEQYF
TRBJ1-2,.,.,TRBV5-1,TGCGCCAGCAGCCCGGGCCCAGCCGCGGGTGGCTACACCTTC,CASSPGPAAGGYTF
TRBJ1-1,TRBD1,many,TRBV2,TGTGCCAGCAGCCAGGGACAGTGGGACACTGAAGCTTTCTTT,CASSQGQWDTEAFF
TRBJ2-3,.,once,TRBV20-1,TGCAGTGCCAAACGTGGGGGCCGAGGAGATACGCAGTATTTT,CSAKRGGRGDTQYF
TRBJ2-1,.,.,TRBV10-2,TGCGCCAGCAGTGGGTCCCCGGGCCCAACCTCAGGCTTC,CASSGSPGPTSGF
TRBJ2-1,.,.,TRBV19,TGTGCCACCCTAGACCTCTCCTACAATGAGCAGTTCTTC,CATLDLSYNEQFF
TRBJ1-3,.,.,TRBV18,TGTGCCAGCTCACCGGAGGGCGGATACTCTGGAAACACCATATATTTT,CASSPEGGYSGNTIYF
TRBJ2-7,.,.,TRBV20-1,TGCAGTGCTATCGGGGCCCTCAGCTCCTACGAGCAGTACTTC,CSAIGALSSYEQYF
TRBJ2-7,.,few,TRBV4-1,TGCGCCAGCAGCCAAGATGCCGCCAGGGGAGGGCAGTACTTC,CASSQDAARGGQYF
TRBJ2-1,.,few,TRBV7-6,TGTGCCAGCAGCCCACGAGTAGGGACACCCTACAATGAGCAGTTCTTC,CASSPRVGTPYNEQFF
TRBJ2-6,.,many,TRBV5-4,TGTGCCAGCAGCCACCCCTGGGGCAGGTCCCTTGGGGCCAACGTCCTGACTTTC,CASSHPWGRSLGANVLTF
TRBJ2-2,.,few,TRBV12-3/TRBV12-4,TGTGCCAGCTACGATACGAGAAACACCGGGGAGCTGTTTTTT,CASYDTRNTGELFF
TRBJ1-1,.,.,TRBV20-1,TGCAGTGCTAGCAGCCGTACTGAAGCTTTCTTT,CSASSRTEAFF
TRBJ2-5,TRBD2,few,TRBV11-2,TGTGCCAGCAGCCCGGGACTAGCGGGAGCCCTTGGGACCCAGTACTTC,CASSPGLAGALGTQYF